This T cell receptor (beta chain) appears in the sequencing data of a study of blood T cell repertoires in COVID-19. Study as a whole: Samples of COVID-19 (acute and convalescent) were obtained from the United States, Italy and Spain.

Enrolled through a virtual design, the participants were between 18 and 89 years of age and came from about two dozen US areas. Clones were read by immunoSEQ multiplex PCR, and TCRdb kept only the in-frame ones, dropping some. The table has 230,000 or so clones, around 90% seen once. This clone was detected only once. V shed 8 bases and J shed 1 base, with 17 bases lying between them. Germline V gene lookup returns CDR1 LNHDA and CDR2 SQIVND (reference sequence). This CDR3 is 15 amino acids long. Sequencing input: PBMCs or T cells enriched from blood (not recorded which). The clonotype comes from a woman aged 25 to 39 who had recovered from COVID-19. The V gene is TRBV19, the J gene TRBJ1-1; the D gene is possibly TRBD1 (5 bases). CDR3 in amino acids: CASLFWRGRNTEAFF. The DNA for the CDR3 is TGTGCCAGTCTTTTCTGGCGGGGGAGGAACACTGAAGCTTTCTTT.